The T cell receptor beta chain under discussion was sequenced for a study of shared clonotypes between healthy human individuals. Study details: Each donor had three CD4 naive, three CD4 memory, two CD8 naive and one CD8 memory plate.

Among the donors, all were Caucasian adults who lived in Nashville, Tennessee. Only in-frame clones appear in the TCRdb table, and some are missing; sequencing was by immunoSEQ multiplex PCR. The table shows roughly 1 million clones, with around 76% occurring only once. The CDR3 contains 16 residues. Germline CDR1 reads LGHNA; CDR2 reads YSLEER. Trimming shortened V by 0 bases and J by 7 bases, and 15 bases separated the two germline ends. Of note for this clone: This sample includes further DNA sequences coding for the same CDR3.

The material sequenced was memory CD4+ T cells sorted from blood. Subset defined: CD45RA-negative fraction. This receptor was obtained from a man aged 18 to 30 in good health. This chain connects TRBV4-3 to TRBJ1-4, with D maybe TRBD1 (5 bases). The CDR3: CASSQDLQGGGEKLFF. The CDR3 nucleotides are TGCGCCAGCAGCCAAGATCTTCAGGGCGGGGGTGAAAAACTGTTTTTT.